The clone carrying this TCR beta chain was observed a handful of times. Antigen unknown. The data were obtained in a study of T cells after yellow fever vaccination. UMIs and a universal primer site were added when TCR cDNA was made by 5'RACE template switching. TCRdb re-called the 5' RACE reads through MiXCR, storing one row per CDR3 protein. Of over 150,000 distinct CDR3 sequences listed, approximately 6.2% are singletons. CDR1 is SQVTM, CDR2 ANQGSEA, per germline. The CDR3 contains 12 residues. The germline V and J ends were trimmed by 8 bases and 1 base, with 9 bases remaining between them. Study-wide points: Once the booster was given, most primary-vaccination clones reappeared, at just under 98% for CD4 and roughly 86% for CD8.

Here the sequenced sample was CD4+ T cells sorted from PBMCs, taken on the day of the first yellow fever vaccination. The chain carries TRBV29-1 and TRBJ1-3; a weak D match, TRBD1 (6 bases). The source of this sequence is a man between 18 and 35 years old who received the YFV17D yellow fever vaccine. CDR3 protein: CSSRGSGNTIYF. For the CDR3, the DNA is TGCAGCTCCAGGGGTTCTGGAAACACCATATATTTT.